Listed here are 19 T cell receptor beta chains from one sample, sequenced in a study of shared clonotypes between healthy human individuals. The protocol was immunoSEQ multiplex PCR, while the TCRdb copy is restricted to in-frame clones and leaves out a portion. This table has 1,500,000 or so clones, roughly 96% appearing once. Sequenced material: naive CD4+ T cells sorted from blood. Subset noted: CD45RA+ positively selected. Receptors originate from a man aged 25 to 45 in good health.

This chain connects TRBV12-5 to TRBJ2-3; D possibly corresponds to TRBD1 (5 bases). The V gene's germline CDR1 is LGHNT and CDR2 FRNRAP. Trimming stripped 4 bases from V and 1 base from J, with 9 bases between. The CDR3 contains 14 residues. The CDR3 reads CASGSGQGTDTQYF. The CDR3 region has the DNA TGTGCTAGTGGTTCAGGGCAGGGCACAGATACGCAGTATTTT. Full variable domain (missing parts from reference TRBV12-5 and TRBJ2-3): DARVTQTPRHKVTEMGQEVTMRCQPILGHNTVFWYRQTMMQGLELLAYFRNRAPLDDSGMPKDRFSAEMPDATLATLKIQPSEPRDSAVYFCASGSGQGTDTQYFGPGTRLTVL.

The chain uses TRBV7-2 and TRBJ2-5, with TRBD2 matching 7 bases. This CDR3 contains 16 residues. J gave up 5 bases and V 7 bases, and 16 bases lay outside the gene matches. Germline values: CDR1 SGHTA, CDR2 FQGNSA. The CDR3 bases are TGTGCCAGCAACCCCGGGCCGAGCGGGATTGGCGAGACCCAGTACTTC. Protein product: CASNPGPSGIGETQYF.

This chain's CDR3 is CSVQNYDSYEQYF. Here the CDR3 DNA reads TGCAGCGTACAAAACTACGACTCCTACGAGCAGTACTTC. The J gene is TRBJ2-7, the V gene TRBV29-1; D not resolved. CDR1 and CDR2 (germline): SQVTM, ANQGSEA. CDR3 length: 13 amino acids. Trimming removed 6 bases from V and 0 bases from J, with 12 bases in between.

The genes are TRBV2 and TRBJ2-7; the D call may be TRBD1 or TRBD2 (6 bases each). This CDR3 comprises 14 residues. The germline CDR1 and CDR2 sequences are SNHLY and FYNNEI. Trimming stripped 4 bases from V and 3 bases from J, with 13 bases between. The CDR3 coding sequence is TGTGCCAGCAGTGTTAGGAGGGGGGACTACGAGCAGTACTTC. Amino acid sequence: CASSVRRGDYEQYF.

The chain uses TRBV14 and TRBJ2-4; D not certain. V was clipped by 4 bases and J by 0 bases, with 7 bases between them. CDR1 is SGHDN and CDR2 is FVKESK in the germline V gene. CDR3 length: 14 residues. The CDR3 nucleotides are TGTGCCAGCAGCCCCTTATTAGCCAAAAACATTCAGTACTTC. Translation gives CASSPLLAKNIQYF.

V usage is TRBV30 and J usage is TRBJ2-2, with D unclear. Germline loops: CDR1 GTSNPN, CDR2 SVGIG (reference sequence). The CDR3 runs 13 residues. Trimming removed 2 bases at V and 6 bases at J, with 10 bases between. CDR3: CAWSLTRAGELFF. CDR3 nucleotides: TGTGCCTGGAGTCTCACCCGGGCCGGGGAGCTGTTTTTT.

The chain couples TRBV6-1 to TRBJ2-1, with 8 bases fitting TRBD2. The germline V gene has CDR1 MNHNS and CDR2 SASEGT. J lost 3 bases, V lost 2 bases, and 12 bases had no gene match. This CDR3 is built from 18 residues. The DNA for the CDR3 is TGTGCCAGCAGTGAATATCTACAATTAGCGGGAAGCTACAATGAGCAGTTCTTC. Protein: CASSEYLQLAGSYNEQFF.

This rearrangement joins TRBV7-6 to TRBJ2-7, with 8 bases aligning to TRBD2. The CDR3 length is 14 residues. With V trimmed by 1 base and J by 3 bases, 2 bases remained unmatched. In germline, CDR1 is SGHVS, CDR2 FNYEAQ. The CDR3 protein is CASSLGREGYEQYF. The CDR3 nucleotides are TGTGCCAGCAGCTTAGGACGGGAGGGCTACGAGCAGTACTTC.

The chain is built from TRBV19 and TRBJ2-1; 8 nucleotides match TRBD1. The length of the CDR3 is 16 residues. Trimming at V came to 4 bases and at J to 5 bases, leaving 10 bases not matched to a gene. Germline V gene data show CDR1 as LNHDA and CDR2 as SQIVND (reference sequence). CDR3 region: CASSTQQGDFDNEQFF. The CDR3 DNA sequence: TGTGCCAGTAGTACCCAACAGGGGGACTTTGACAATGAGCAGTTCTTC.

This chain links TRBV6-4 with TRBJ2-1, with D unclear. There are 13 residues in the CDR3. Germline values: CDR1 MRHNA, CDR2 SNTAGT. V was clipped by 2 bases and J by 7 bases, with 9 bases between them. The DNA for the CDR3 is TGTGCCAGCAGTGACCAGCCGTGGAATGAGCAGTTCTTC. Its protein is CASSDQPWNEQFF.

The chain couples TRBV18 to TRBJ2-1; D ambiguous. Germline CDR1 reads KGHSH; CDR2 reads LQKENI. The V and J ends lost 2 bases and 0 bases respectively, with 2 bases between them. There are 13 residues in the CDR3. CDR3 bases: TGTGCCAGCTCACCAGCCTCCTACAATGAGCAGTTCTTC. Encoded protein: CASSPASYNEQFF. Based on the CDR3 plus reference TRBV18 and TRBJ2-1, the full variable domain is NAGVMQNPRHLVRRRGQEARLRCSPMKGHSHVYWYRQLPEEGLKFMVYLQKENIIDESGMPKERFSAEFPKEGPSILRIQQVVRGDSAAYFCASSPASYNEQFFGPGTRLTVL.

This clone appeared once. The CDR3 sequence is CSVHRESYEQYF. In nucleotides, the CDR3 is TGCAGCGTTCACAGGGAATCGTACGAGCAGTACTTC. The chain links TRBV29-1 to TRBJ2-7; D is possibly TRBD1 (6 bases). This CDR3 spans 12 amino acids. V was clipped by 5 bases and J by 4 bases, with 12 bases between them. Germline CDR1 reads SQVTM; CDR2 reads ANQGSEA.

V and J are TRBV15 and TRBJ2-6; a possible D gene is TRBD2 (6 bases). The CDR3 loop spans 16 amino acids. Germline V lookup: CDR1 LNHNV, CDR2 YYDKDF (reference sequence). Trimming stripped 3 bases from V and 0 bases from J, with 9 bases between. Written as DNA, the CDR3 is TGTGCCACCAGCAGGGGAGGAAGCTCTGGGGCCAACGTCCTGACTTTC. This codes for CATSRGGSSGANVLTF.

V and J are TRBV28 and TRBJ1-1; 8 nucleotides agree with TRBD1. The CDR3 consists of 15 residues. The germline CDR1 and CDR2 sequences are MDHEN and SYDVKM. V was clipped by 5 bases and J by 0 bases; unmatched bases: 5. CDR3 nucleotides: TGTGCCAGCAGTCGCACAGGGGGGTTGAACACTGAAGCTTTCTTT. Protein product: CASSRTGGLNTEAFF.

A note on this clone: The same CDR3 also results from other DNA sequences found in this sample. The V and J genes are TRBV5-1 and TRBJ2-7, with 9 bases fitting TRBD1. The junction had 5 bases not matched to a gene; V was cut back by 5 bases and J by 2 bases. Germline V CDR1 and CDR2: SGHRS, YFSETQ. The CDR3 is 14 residues long. CDR3 in DNA: TGCGCCAGCAGTCCCGGGACAGGGACCTACGAGCAGTACTTC. As protein: CASSPGTGTYEQYF.

The rearrangement links TRBV14 to TRBJ1-3; no clear D gene. Germline CDR1 is SGHDN and CDR2 is FVKESK. CDR3 length equals 15 residues. Trimming pared 4 bases from V and 0 bases from J, leaving 10 bases between. In nucleotides, the CDR3 is TGTGCCAGCAGCCCCGGGCGGTACTCTGGAAACACCATATATTTT. It is translated as CASSPGRYSGNTIYF.

The chain combines TRBV5-4 with TRBJ1-2; 12 bases are shared with TRBD1. V shed 3 bases, J shed 8 bases, and the junction held 8 bases outside the gene matches. In germline, CDR1 is SGHNT, CDR2 YYREEE (reference sequence). The CDR3 sequence is 15 residues long. The CDR3 coding sequence is TGTGCCAGCAGCTCGGGACAGGGGGCAGAGAAGGGCTACACCTTC. Its protein is CASSSGQGAEKGYTF.

The V and J genes are TRBV9 and TRBJ2-7; unclear D gene. Trimming left V 4 bases short and J 1 base short, with 15 bases between. Per germline, CDR1 SGDLS and CDR2 YYNGEE. CDR3 size: 15 residues. For the CDR3, the DNA is TGTGCCAGCAGCTTGGCCGAAGGCGCATCCTACGAGCAGTACTTC. This translates into CASSLAEGASYEQYF.

The rearrangement links TRBV7-9 to TRBJ2-6; D remains ambiguous. The V and J ends lost 2 bases and 4 bases respectively, with 6 bases between them. The CDR3 sequence is 14 residues long. CDR1 is SEHNR and CDR2 is FQNEAQ in the germline V gene (reference sequence). CDR3 protein: CASSLLEGANVLTF. The CDR3 coding sequence is TGTGCCAGCAGCTTACTTGAGGGGGCCAACGTCCTGACTTTC.